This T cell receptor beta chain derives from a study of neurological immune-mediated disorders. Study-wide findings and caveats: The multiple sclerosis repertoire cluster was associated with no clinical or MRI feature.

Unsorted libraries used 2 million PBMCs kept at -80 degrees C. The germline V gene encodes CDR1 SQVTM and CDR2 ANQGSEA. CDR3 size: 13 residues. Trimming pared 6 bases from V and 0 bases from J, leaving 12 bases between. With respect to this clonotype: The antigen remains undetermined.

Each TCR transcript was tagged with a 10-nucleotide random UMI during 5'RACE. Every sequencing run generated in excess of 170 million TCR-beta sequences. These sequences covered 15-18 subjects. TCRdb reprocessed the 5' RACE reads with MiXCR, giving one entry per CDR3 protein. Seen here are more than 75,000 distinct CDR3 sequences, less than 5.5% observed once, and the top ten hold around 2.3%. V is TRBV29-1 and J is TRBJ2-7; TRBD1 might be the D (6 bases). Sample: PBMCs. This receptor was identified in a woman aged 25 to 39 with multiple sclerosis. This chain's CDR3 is CSVTQGSSYEQYF. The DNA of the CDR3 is TGCAGCGTGACACAGGGTAGCTCCTACGAGCAGTACTTC.